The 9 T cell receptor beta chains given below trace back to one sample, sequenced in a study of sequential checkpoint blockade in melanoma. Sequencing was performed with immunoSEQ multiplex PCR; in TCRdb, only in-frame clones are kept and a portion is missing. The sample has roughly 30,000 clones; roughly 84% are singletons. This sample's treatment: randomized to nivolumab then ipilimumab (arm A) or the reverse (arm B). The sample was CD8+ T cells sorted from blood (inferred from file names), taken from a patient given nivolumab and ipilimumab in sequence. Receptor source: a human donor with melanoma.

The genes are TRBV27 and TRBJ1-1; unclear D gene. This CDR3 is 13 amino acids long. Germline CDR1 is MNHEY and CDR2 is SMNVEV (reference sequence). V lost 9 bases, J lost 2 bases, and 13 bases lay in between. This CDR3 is CASSQSINTEAFF. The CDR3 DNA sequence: TGTGCCAGTTCCCAGTCGATAAACACTGAAGCTTTCTTT.

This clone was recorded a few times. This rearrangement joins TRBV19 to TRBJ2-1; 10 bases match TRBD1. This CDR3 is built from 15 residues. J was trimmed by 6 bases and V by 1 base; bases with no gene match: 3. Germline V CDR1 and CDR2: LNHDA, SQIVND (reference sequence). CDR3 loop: CASSIGTGGPNEQFF. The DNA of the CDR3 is TGTGCCAGTAGTATAGGGACAGGGGGTCCCAATGAGCAGTTCTTC.

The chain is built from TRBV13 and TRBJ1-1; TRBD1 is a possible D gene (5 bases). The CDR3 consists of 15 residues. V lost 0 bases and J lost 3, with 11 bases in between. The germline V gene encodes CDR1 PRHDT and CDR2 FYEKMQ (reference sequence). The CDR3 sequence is CASSLGGRVDTEAFF. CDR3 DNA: TGTGCCAGCAGCTTAGGCGGCAGGGTGGACACTGAAGCTTTCTTT.

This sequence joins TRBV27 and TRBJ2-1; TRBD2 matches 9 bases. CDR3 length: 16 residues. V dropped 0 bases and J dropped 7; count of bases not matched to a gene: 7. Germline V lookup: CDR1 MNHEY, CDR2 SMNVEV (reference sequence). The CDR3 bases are TGTGCCAGCAGTTTATCGAGCCTAGCGGGGATGAATGAGCAGTTCTTC. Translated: CASSLSSLAGMNEQFF.

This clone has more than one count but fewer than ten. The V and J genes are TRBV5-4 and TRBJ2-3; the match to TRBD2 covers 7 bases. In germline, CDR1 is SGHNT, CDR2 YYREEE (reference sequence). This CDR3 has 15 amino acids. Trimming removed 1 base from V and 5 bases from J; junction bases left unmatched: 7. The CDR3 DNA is TGTGCCAGCAGCTTGTCGCTAGCGGTAGGAGATACGCAGTATTTT. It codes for CASSLSLAVGDTQYF. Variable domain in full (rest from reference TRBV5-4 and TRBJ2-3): ETGVTQSPTHLIKTRGQQVTLRCSSQSGHNTVSWYQQALGQGPQFIFQYYREEENGRGNFPPRFSGLQFPNYSSELNVNALELDDSALYLCASSLSLAVGDTQYFGPGTRLTVL.

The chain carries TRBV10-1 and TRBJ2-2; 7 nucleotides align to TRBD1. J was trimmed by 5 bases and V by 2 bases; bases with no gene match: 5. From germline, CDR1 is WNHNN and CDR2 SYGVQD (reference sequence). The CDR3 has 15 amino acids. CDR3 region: CASSEDTGVTGELFF. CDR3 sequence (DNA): TGCGCCAGCAGTGAGGATACAGGGGTAACCGGGGAGCTGTTTTTT.

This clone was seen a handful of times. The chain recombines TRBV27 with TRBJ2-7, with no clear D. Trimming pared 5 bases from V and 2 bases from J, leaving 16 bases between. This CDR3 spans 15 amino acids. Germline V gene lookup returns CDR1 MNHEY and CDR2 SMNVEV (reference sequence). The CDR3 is CASSQQYPSPYEQYF. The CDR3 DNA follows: TGTGCCAGCAGTCAACAGTACCCAAGCCCCTACGAGCAGTACTTC.

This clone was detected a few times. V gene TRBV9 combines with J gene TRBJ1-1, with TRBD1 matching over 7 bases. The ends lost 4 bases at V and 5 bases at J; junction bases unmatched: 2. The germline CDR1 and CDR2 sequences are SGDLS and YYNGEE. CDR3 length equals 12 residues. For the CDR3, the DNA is TGTGCCAGCAGCCAGGGGGATACTGAAGCTTTCTTT. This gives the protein CASSQGDTEAFF.

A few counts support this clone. The CDR3 here is CASSQGLAGGFFNEQFF. Here the CDR3 DNA reads TGTGCCAGCAGCCAAGGACTAGCGGGAGGTTTTTTCAATGAGCAGTTCTTC. V and J are TRBV14 and TRBJ2-1, with 13 bases lining up with TRBD2. The V and J ends lost 1 base and 6 bases, in that order; junction bases with no gene match: 6. The V gene's germline CDR1 is SGHDN and CDR2 FVKESK. This CDR3 is 17 amino acids long. Filled out from reference TRBV14 and TRBJ2-1, the complete variable domain reads EAGVTQFPSHSVIEKGQTVTLRCDPISGHDNLYWYRRVMGKEIKFLLHFVKESKQDESGMPNNRFLAERTGGTYSTLKVQPAELEDSGVYFCASSQGLAGGFFNEQFFGPGTRLTVL.